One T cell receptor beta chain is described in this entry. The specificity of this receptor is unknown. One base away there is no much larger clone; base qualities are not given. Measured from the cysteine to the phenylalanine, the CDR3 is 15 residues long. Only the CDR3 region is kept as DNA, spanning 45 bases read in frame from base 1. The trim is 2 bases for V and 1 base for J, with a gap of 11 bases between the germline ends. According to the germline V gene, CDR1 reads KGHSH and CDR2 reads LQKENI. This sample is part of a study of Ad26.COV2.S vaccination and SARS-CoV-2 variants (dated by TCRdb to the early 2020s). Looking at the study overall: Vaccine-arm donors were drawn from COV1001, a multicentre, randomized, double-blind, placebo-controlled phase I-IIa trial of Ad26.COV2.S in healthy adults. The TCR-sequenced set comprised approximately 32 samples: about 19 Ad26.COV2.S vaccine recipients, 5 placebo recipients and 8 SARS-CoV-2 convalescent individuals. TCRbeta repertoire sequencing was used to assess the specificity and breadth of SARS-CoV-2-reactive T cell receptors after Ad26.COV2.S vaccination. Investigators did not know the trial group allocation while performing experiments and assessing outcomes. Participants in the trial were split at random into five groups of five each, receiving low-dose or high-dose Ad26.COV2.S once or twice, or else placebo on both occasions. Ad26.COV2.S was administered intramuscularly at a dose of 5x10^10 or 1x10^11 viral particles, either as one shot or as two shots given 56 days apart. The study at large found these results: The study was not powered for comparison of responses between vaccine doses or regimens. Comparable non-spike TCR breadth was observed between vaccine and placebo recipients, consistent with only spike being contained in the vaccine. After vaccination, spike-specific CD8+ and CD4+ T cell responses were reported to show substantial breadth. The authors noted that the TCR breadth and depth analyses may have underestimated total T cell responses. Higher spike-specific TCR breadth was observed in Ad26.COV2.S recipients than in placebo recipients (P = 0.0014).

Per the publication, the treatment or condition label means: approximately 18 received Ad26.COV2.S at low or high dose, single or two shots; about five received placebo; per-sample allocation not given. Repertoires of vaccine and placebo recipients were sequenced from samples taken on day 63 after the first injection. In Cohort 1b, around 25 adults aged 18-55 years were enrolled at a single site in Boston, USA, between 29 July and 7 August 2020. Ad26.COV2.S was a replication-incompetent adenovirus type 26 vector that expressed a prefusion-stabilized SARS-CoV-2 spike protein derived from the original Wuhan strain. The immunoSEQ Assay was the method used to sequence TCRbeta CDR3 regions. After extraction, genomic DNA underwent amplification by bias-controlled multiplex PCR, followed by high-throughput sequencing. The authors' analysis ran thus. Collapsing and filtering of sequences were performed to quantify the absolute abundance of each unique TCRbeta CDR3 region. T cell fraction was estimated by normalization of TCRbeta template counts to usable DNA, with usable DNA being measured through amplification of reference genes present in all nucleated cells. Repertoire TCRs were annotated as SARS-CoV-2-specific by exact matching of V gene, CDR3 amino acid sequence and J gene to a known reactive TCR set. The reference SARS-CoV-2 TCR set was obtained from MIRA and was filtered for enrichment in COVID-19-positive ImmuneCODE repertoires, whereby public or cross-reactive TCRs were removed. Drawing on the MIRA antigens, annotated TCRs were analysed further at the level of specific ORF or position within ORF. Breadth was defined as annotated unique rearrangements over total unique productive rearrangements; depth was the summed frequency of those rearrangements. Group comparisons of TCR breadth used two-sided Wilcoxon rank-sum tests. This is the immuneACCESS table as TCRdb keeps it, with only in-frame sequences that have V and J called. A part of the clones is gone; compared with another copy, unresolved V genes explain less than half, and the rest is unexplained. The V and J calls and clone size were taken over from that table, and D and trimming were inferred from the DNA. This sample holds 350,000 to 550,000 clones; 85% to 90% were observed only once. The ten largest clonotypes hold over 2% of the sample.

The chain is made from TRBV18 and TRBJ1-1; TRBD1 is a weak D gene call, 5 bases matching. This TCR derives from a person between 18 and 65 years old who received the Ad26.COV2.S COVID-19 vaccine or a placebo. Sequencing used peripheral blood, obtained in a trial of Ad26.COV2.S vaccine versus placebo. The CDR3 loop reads CASSPSTGENTEAFF. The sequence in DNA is TGTGCCAGCTCACCATCTACAGGAGAGAACACTGAAGCTTTCTTT.